The 18 T cell receptor beta chains presented below share a single source sample, sequenced in a study of cytomegalovirus exposure and HLA in healthy donors. PCR used 60 Vbeta primers and 13 Jbeta primers. Clones were sequenced by immunoSEQ multiplex PCR, and TCRdb holds only the in-frame ones, with some missing. This table has 180,000 or so clones, 79% appearing once. Sequenced: PBMCs. These receptors were collected from a woman in her 50s in good health and CMV-seronegative.

The J gene is TRBJ2-6, the V gene TRBV27, with D possibly being TRBD1 (5 bases). CDR1 MNHEY and CDR2 SMNVEV come from the germline V gene (reference sequence). The CDR3 has 14 amino acids. The germline V and J ends were trimmed by 6 bases and 4 bases, with 10 bases remaining between them. Written as DNA, the CDR3 is TGTGCCAGCAGGCGCCAGGGAGGGGCCAACGTCCTGACTTTC. Encoded protein: CASRRQGGANVLTF.

The chain combines TRBV7-8 with TRBJ2-3; 7 bases agree with TRBD1. The CDR3 runs 16 residues. V lost 4 bases to trimming and J lost 0 bases; unmatched junction nucleotides: 7. Germline-derived CDR1 and CDR2 are SGHVS and FQNEAQ. CDR3 DNA: TGTGCCAGCAGCTCAGGATGGGACAGTAGCACAGATACGCAGTATTTT. Its translation is CASSSGWDSSTDTQYF.

This clone was observed a handful of times. The chain joins TRBV2 to TRBJ2-1, with D possibly being TRBD2 (5 bases). The germline V gene has CDR1 SNHLY and CDR2 FYNNEI. The CDR3 is 14 amino acids. The germline V and J ends were trimmed by 0 bases and 10 bases, with 13 bases remaining between them. The CDR3 nucleotides are TGTGCCAGCAGTGAAGCTAGAGGGTCGAGGGAGCAGTTCTTC. It is translated as CASSEARGSREQFF.

This clone was detected a few times. The rearrangement joins TRBV4-2 to TRBJ2-2; TRBD2 agrees at 8 bases. With V trimmed by 3 bases and J by 2 bases, 8 bases remained unmatched. The CDR3 is 17 residues long. The germline CDR1 and CDR2 sequences are LGHNA and YNFKEQ. The CDR3 DNA reads TGTGCCAGCAGCCAGGACCCGGGGGGGGCAAACACCGGGGAGCTGTTTTTT. It encodes CASSQDPGGANTGELFF.

This chain joins TRBV12-5 and TRBJ1-2; unclear D gene. V lost 7 bases and J lost 7, with 25 bases in between. Per germline, CDR1 LGHNT and CDR2 FRNRAP. This CDR3 has 16 residues. CDR3 residues: CASAPAATRGGIGYTF. The CDR3 region has the DNA TGTGCTAGTGCGCCGGCAGCCACCCGCGGAGGGATTGGCTACACCTTC. The variable domain in full, completed from reference TRBV12-5 and TRBJ1-2, reads DARVTQTPRHKVTEMGQEVTMRCQPILGHNTVFWYRQTMMQGLELLAYFRNRAPLDDSGMPKDRFSAEMPDATLATLKIQPSEPRDSAVYFCASAPAATRGGIGYTFGSGTRLTVV.

The chain links TRBV27 to TRBJ1-2; 9 nucleotides line up with TRBD1. CDR1 and CDR2 (germline): MNHEY, SMNVEV (reference sequence). The CDR3 totals 14 residues. The V segment lost 5 bases and the J segment 5 bases; nucleotides outside the gene matches: 6. The CDR3 DNA is TGTGCCAGCAGTCCGGACAGGGGACTATATGGCTACACCTTC. This sequence encodes CASSPDRGLYGYTF.

This clone appeared a single time. The chain has TRBV14 and TRBJ1-1, with a weak D call TRBD1 (5 bases). Germline CDR1 is SGHDN and CDR2 is FVKESK. With 1 base removed from V and 4 bases from J, the gap between germline ends came to 7 bases. The CDR3 has 13 amino acids. The chain's CDR3 is CASSQGRGTEAFF. CDR3 sequence (DNA): TGTGCCAGCAGCCAAGGTAGGGGCACTGAAGCTTTCTTT.

The J gene is TRBJ2-1, the V gene TRBV5-1, with a possible D match to TRBD2 (6 bases). This CDR3 region has 16 residues. The ends were cut back, 4 bases at V and 3 bases at J, with 17 bases in the middle. Germline V gene lookup returns CDR1 SGHRS and CDR2 YFSETQ. The CDR3 region has the DNA TGCGCCAGCAGCCCCGGGGCTAGCGAGAGCTACAATGAGCAGTTCTTC. Translating gives CASSPGASESYNEQFF.

This clone has a handful of counts. V usage is TRBV2 and J usage is TRBJ1-5; 11 bases line up with TRBD1. Germline CDR1 and CDR2: SNHLY and FYNNEI. Unmatched junction bases numbered 7, after V lost 4 bases and J lost 8 bases. The CDR3 has 15 residues. Here the CDR3 DNA reads TGTGCCAGCAGTGTCGGGACAGGGGGTTTGGAGCCCCAGCATTTT. This codes for CASSVGTGGLEPQHF. Complete variable domain (other parts from reference TRBV2 and TRBJ1-5): EPEVTQTPSHQVTQMGQEVILRCVPISNHLYFYWYRQILGQKVEFLVSFYNNEISEKSEIFDDQFSVERPDGSNFTLKIRSTKLEDSAMYFCASSVGTGGLEPQHFGDGTRLSIL.

The chain recombines TRBV5-6 with TRBJ1-2; 11 nucleotides line up with TRBD1. Losses at the gene ends were 0 bases for V and 0 bases for J; bases not matched to a gene: 10. The length of the CDR3 is 19 residues. Germline loops: CDR1 SGHDT, CDR2 YYEEEE. CDR3: CASSLVVGQGATPNYGYTF. The CDR3 DNA is TGTGCCAGCAGCTTGGTTGTCGGACAGGGGGCTACACCTAACTATGGCTACACCTTC.

The chain links TRBV10-2 to TRBJ1-2, with 11 nucleotides matching TRBD1. The germline V gene has CDR1 WSHSY and CDR2 SAAADI. Trimming removed 7 bases from V and 7 bases from J; junction bases left unmatched: 8. The CDR3 is 14 amino acids. Written as DNA, the CDR3 is TGCGCCAGCATGGACAGGGGGCGACGAACTGGCTACACCTTC. Translating gives CASMDRGRRTGYTF.

The table lists this clone with a few counts. V gene TRBV2 combines with J gene TRBJ1-1; D gene unclear. This CDR3 is built from 14 residues. V lost 6 bases to trimming and J lost 5 bases, with 16 bases between them. CDR1 and CDR2 from the germline V gene are SNHLY and FYNNEI. Written as DNA, the CDR3 is TGTGCCAGCAGCCAAGACGGGGTTGGAACTGAAGCTTTCTTT. It is translated as CASSQDGVGTEAFF.

The chain uses TRBV6-4 and TRBJ2-3; 10 bases match TRBD2. V was pared by 4 bases and J by 1 base, with 2 bases of the junction left unmatched. Germline CDR1 is MRHNA and CDR2 is SNTAGT. The length of the CDR3 is 15 residues. CDR3 sequence reads: CASSGLAGGTDTQYF. The CDR3 nucleotides are TGTGCCAGCAGTGGGCTAGCGGGAGGCACAGATACGCAGTATTTT.

V and J are TRBV7-2 and TRBJ2-7; 11 nucleotides line up with TRBD2. CDR3 length: 17 amino acids. Germline CDR1 SGHTA, CDR2 FQGNSA. V was clipped by 1 base and J by 2 bases; unmatched bases: 7. The CDR3 here is CASSLGLAGRVTYEQYF. For the CDR3, the DNA is TGTGCCAGCAGCTTAGGACTAGCGGGGAGGGTAACCTACGAGCAGTACTTC.

The chain recombines TRBV15 with TRBJ1-1; D not certain. The CDR3 consists of 15 residues. The germline gives CDR1 LNHNV, CDR2 YYDKDF (reference sequence). V lost 7 bases and J 4 bases, leaving 19 bases between the germline ends. The CDR3 DNA follows: TGTGCCACCACCCCTTCCCGGGTTTCCGGCACTGAAGCTTTCTTT. This codes for CATTPSRVSGTEAFF.

V gene TRBV30 combines with J gene TRBJ2-7; 8 bases are a match to TRBD1. The CDR3 extends over 15 amino acids. Trimming at V came to 2 bases and at J to 2 bases, leaving 8 bases not matched to a gene. The germline V gene has CDR1 GTSNPN and CDR2 SVGIG (reference sequence). DNA of the CDR3: TGTGCCTGGAGTCTAGGACAGGGAAAAACCTACGAGCAGTACTTC. Its protein product is CAWSLGQGKTYEQYF.

The rearrangement links TRBV19 to TRBJ1-5, with D unclear. The CDR3 length is 13 residues. Trimming shortened V by 8 bases and J by 0 bases, and 8 bases separated the two germline ends. Germline V gene data show CDR1 as LNHDA and CDR2 as SQIVND (reference sequence). The CDR3 sequence: CASADDSNQPQHF. The CDR3 nucleotides are TGTGCCAGTGCAGATGATAGCAATCAGCCCCAGCATTTT.

The chain joins TRBV11-3 to TRBJ2-5; 10 nucleotides line up with TRBD1. The end of the DNA is better explained by TRBJ2-7, so the J call may be wrong. The CDR3 is made up of 15 amino acids. Germline-derived CDR1 and CDR2 are SGHNT and YENEEA. The CDR3 DNA is TGTGCCAGCAGCTCAGAACCGGGACAGGGGAACGAGCAGTACTTC. Translation: CASSSEPGQGNEQYF.